This T cell receptor beta chain comes out of a study of T cell changes during pregnancy in multiple sclerosis. There are 15 residues in the CDR3. Germline V gives CDR1 LNHDA, CDR2 SQIVND (reference sequence). Trimming shortened V by 9 bases and J by 5 bases, and 22 bases separated the two germline ends. Profiling relied on immunoSEQ multiplex PCR, and the TCRdb table lists in-frame clones only, not all of them. The sample records about 73,000 clones, roughly 92% being singletons. The TCR sequence derives from a female donor in good health, enrolled as a control in a pregnancy study. This chain links TRBV19 with TRBJ1-2; D remains ambiguous. The sample in question was peripheral blood, obtained in the third trimester of pregnancy. CDR3 protein: CASSPPGSRRYGYTF. CDR3 nucleotides: TGTGCCAGCTCCCCCCCGGGCTCAAGGAGGTATGGCTACACCTTC.